This T cell receptor (beta chain) was obtained from a study of shared clonotypes between healthy human individuals. Study summary: Participating donors consisted of two women and a few men aged 18 to 49.

The repertoire was sequenced with immunoSEQ multiplex PCR; TCRdb's copy has only in-frame clones and lacks some. The sample lists roughly 1 million clones; around four fifths were seen once. The CDR3 is 12 residues long. Deletions cut 6 bases from V and 6 bases from J, with 9 bases between. CDR1 and CDR2 (germline): MDHEN, SYDVKM. The sequence was obtained from a man aged 18 to 35 in good health. The chain combines TRBV28 with TRBJ1-5; D is unclear. Sequencing was done on a sample of memory CD4+ T cells sorted from blood. Subset reported: CD45RA-negative fraction. The CDR3 loop reads CASRKLSQPQHF. In nucleotides, the CDR3 is TGTGCCAGCAGGAAATTAAGTCAGCCCCAGCATTTT.